Listed below are T cell receptor beta chains from one sample, sequenced in a study of T cells after yellow fever vaccination. TCRdb re-derived calls from the 5' RACE reads in MiXCR, one entry per CDR3 protein. The table has some 170,000 distinct CDR3 sequences, about a tenth seen once. Sequencing used CD8+ T cells sorted from PBMCs, obtained 45 days after the yellow fever booster vaccination. The receptor source for this set is a young man who received the YFV17D yellow fever vaccine. Each CDR3 is given with its conserved first and last residue. The order of the fields is V gene, CDR3 protein.

TRBV7-6 CASSLESGWETQYF
TRBV6-5 CASSYSLSGGNEKLFF
TRBV4-1 CASSQGWSDYQPQHF
TRBV19 CASSIVSSYGYTF
TRBV9 CASSLTSGTLDTQYF
TRBV7-2 CASSHTGGIHYGYTF
TRBV7-3 CASSLKGLAGLDNEQFF
TRBV18 CASSPPEGAYNEQFF
TRBV6-5 CASSYSLGEETQYF
TRBV12-5 CASGPAGYGQETQYF
TRBV12-3/TRBV12-4 CASSLTGRSYEQYF
TRBV5-1 CASSPINSREGYGYTF
TRBV9 CASREGQVDTGELFF
TRBV12-3/TRBV12-4 CASRTRLAETDTQYF
TRBV14 CASSQGRWNTGELFF
TRBV7-6 CASLGTANTGELFF
TRBV6-6 CASSYSPTLGGYTF
TRBV7-6 CASSLAAGVTEAFF
TRBV7-8 CASSLLVGQSNQPQHF
TRBV7-9 CASSSYRSEQFF
TRBV14 CASSQGQVQGYTF
TRBV12-5 CASGFFLWGSEQRFEQFF
TRBV5-1 CASSLGRLAGGADTQYF
TRBV27 CASSPLLRAGTGGGYTF
TRBV5-1 CASSGDWELFF
TRBV29-1 CSAYTATNEKLFF
TRBV4-3 CASSQDLGGVTGNEQFF
TRBV7-9 CASSPGANTQYF
TRBV11-2 CASSYPTSGGADTGELFF
TRBV27 CASSFIQGNQPQHF
TRBV7-2 CASSLAVMTVLSTDTQYF
TRBV4-1 CASSQVHIREVNIQYF
TRBV6-2/TRBV6-3 CASSPISESTDTQYF
TRBV7-2 CASSSEGHPGETQYF
TRBV6-2/TRBV6-3 CASSYLSGQGISEQYF
TRBV21-1 CASSKDRGDTQYF
TRBV28 CASSLPGQSLYTDTQYF
TRBV29-1 CSVTSGGAGELFF
TRBV5-4 CASSSPGRGGNEQFF
TRBV9 CASSGQGDQPQHF
TRBV7-9 CASSTKGNTEAFF
TRBV7-9 CASSSSWDRGVGTEAFF
TRBV27 CASSLSRNNEQFF
TRBV12-2 CASRSQPGQGGDSNQPQHF
TRBV7-9 CASSPTGVPYGYTF